This TCR beta chain is drawn from a study of graft-versus-host responses after intestinal transplantation. Study-wide context: Each recipient received anti-thymocyte globulin induction, then tacrolimus and steroids for approximately three years. Regarding the study as a whole: There were GvH clones found in recipient marrow, and some of them appeared first in ileum or blood. Within allografts, high graft-versus-host to host-versus-graft clonal ratios were seen among patients with graft-donor T cell macrochimerism. Among circulating GvH clones, peak levels were associated with early post-transplant declines in HvG clones.

The V and J ends lost 4 bases and 4 bases respectively, with 19 bases between them. Germline CDR1 is SEHNR and CDR2 is FQNEAQ (reference sequence). CDR3 length: 16 residues. Clones were read by immunoSEQ multiplex PCR, and TCRdb kept only the in-frame ones, dropping some. The data contain 40,000 to 60,000 clones, 70% to 85% of them seen just once; the ten biggest clones take up roughly 0.45%. This clone was seen once. Its antigen is currently unknown. The J gene is TRBJ1-2, the V gene TRBV7-9; tentative D call: TRBD1 (5 bases). This material consisted of unstimulated CD4+ T cells sorted from spleen or lymph node cells, taken before transplant. The sequence derives from a human donor who was the organ donor for an intestinal transplant. The CDR3, as DNA: TGTGCCAGCAGCTCCCAATCGACAGAGCCCAGCTATGGCTACACCTTC. This codes for CASSSQSTEPSYGYTF.